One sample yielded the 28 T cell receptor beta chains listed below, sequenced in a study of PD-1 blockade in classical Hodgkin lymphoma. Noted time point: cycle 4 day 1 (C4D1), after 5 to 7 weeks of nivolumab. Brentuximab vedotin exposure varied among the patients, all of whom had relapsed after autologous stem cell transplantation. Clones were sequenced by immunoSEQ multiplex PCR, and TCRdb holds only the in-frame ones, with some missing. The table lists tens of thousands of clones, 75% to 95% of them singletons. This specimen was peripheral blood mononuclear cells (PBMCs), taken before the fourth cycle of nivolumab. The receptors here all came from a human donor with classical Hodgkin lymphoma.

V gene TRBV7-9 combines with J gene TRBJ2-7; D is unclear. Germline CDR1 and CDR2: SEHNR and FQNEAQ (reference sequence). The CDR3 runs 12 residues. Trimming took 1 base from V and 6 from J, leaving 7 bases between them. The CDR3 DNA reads TGTGCCAGCAGCTTAGTAGTAGCCGAGCAGTACTTC. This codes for CASSLVVAEQYF.

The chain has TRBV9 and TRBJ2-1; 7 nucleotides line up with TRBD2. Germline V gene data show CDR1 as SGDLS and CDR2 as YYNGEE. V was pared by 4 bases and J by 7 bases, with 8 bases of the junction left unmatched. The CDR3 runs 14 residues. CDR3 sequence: CASSTSGGTNEQFF. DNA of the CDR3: TGTGCCAGCAGCACATCGGGGGGAACTAATGAGCAGTTCTTC.

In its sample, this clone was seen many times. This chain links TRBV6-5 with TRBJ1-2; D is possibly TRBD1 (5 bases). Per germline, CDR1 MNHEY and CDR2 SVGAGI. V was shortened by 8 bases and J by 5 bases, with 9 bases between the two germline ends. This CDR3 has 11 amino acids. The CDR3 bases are TGTGCCAGCGGAGGGGCGTATGGCTACACCTTC. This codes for CASGGAYGYTF.

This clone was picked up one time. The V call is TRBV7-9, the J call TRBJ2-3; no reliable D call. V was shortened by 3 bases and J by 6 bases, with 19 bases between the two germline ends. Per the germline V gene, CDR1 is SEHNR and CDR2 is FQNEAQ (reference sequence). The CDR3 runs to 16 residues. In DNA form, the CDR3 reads TGTGCCAGCAGCTTCTTGGCACAGCCAGACGTCGATACGCAGTATTTT. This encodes CASSFLAQPDVDTQYF. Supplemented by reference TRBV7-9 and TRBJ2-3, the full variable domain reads DTGVSQNPRHKITKRGQNVTFRCDPISEHNRLYWYRQTLGQGPEFLTYFQNEAQLEKSRLLSDRFSAERPKGSFSTLEIQRTEQGDSAMYLCASSFLAQPDVDTQYFGPGTRLTVL.

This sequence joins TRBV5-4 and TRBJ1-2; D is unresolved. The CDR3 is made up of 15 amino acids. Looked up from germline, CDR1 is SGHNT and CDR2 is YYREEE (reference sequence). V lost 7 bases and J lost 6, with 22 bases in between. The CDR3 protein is CASSKTGEGLHGYTF. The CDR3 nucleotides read TGTGCCAGCTCAAAAACTGGGGAAGGGTTACATGGCTACACCTTC.

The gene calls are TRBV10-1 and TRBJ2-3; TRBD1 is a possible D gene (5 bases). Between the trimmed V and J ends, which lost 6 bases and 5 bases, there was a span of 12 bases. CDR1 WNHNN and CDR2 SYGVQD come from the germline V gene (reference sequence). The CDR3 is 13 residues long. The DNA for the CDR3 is TGCGCCAGCAGGGGGCCCAACGAAGATACGCAGTATTTT. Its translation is CASRGPNEDTQYF.

CDR3 bases: TGTGCCATCAGTGAGTCAGGGACCGGGACAGTTTTCAATGAGCAGTTCTTC. Protein product: CAISESGTGTVFNEQFF. The V call is TRBV10-3, the J call TRBJ2-1, with TRBD1 matching 7 bases. Germline CDR1 ENHRY, CDR2 SYGVKD. With V trimmed by 0 bases and J by 6 bases, 11 bases remained unmatched. The CDR3 consists of 17 residues.

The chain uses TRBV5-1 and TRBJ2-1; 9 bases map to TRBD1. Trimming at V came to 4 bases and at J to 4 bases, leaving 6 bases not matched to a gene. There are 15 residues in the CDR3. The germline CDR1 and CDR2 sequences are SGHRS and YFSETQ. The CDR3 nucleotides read TGCGCCAGCAGCAATCCGGGACAGGGATACAATGAGCAGTTCTTC. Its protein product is CASSNPGQGYNEQFF.

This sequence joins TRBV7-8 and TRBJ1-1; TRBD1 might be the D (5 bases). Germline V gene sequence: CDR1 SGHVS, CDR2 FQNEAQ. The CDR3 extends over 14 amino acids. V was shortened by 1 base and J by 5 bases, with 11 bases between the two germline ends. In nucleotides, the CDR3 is TGTGCCAGCAGCTTAGGGCTTTGGGGGACTGAAGCTTTCTTT. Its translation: CASSLGLWGTEAFF.

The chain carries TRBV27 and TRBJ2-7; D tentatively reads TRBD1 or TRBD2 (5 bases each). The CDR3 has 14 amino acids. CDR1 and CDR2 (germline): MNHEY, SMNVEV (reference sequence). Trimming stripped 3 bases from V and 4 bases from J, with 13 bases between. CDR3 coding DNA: TGTGCCAGCAGTTTCCATGGGGGTCAGTACGAGCAGTACTTC. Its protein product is CASSFHGGQYEQYF.

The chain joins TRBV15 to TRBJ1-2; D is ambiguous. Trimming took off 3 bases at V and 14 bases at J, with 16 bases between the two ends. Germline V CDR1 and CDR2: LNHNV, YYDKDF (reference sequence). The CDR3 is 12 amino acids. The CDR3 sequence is CATSRSPIETTF. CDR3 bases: TGTGCCACCAGCAGGAGTCCAATCGAAACTACCTTC.

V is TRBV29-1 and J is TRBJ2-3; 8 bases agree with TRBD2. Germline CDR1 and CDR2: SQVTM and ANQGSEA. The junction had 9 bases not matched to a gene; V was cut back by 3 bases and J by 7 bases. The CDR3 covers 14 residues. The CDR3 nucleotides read TGCAGCGTTGACGGGGGGGCCCTGACATATACGCAGTATTTT. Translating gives CSVDGGALTYTQYF.

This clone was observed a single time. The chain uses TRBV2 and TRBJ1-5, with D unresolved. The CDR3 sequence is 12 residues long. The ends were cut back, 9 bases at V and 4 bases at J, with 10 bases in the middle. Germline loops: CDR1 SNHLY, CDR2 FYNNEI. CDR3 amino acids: CASRTVNQPQHF. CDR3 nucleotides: TGTGCCAGTCGGACTGTTAATCAGCCCCAGCATTTT.

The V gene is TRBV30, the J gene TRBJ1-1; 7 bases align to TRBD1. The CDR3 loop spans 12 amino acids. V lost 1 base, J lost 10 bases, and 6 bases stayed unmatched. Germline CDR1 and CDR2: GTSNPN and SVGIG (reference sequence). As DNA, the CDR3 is TGTGCCTGGAGTGACCAAGGGGGCGCAGCTTTCTTT. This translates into CAWSDQGGAAFF.

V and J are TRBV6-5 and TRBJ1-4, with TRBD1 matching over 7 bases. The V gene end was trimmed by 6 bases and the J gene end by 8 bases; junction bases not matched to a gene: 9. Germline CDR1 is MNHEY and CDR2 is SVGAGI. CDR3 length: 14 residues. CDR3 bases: TGTGCCAGCAGCTCACTTGCAGGGGGAGAAAAACTGTTTTTT. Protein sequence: CASSSLAGGEKLFF.

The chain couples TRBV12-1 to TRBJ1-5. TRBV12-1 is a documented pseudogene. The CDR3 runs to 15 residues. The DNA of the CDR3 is TGTGCCAGCAGACATCGGCAGGAGGGCAATCAGCCCCAGCATTTT. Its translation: CASRHRQEGNQPQHF.

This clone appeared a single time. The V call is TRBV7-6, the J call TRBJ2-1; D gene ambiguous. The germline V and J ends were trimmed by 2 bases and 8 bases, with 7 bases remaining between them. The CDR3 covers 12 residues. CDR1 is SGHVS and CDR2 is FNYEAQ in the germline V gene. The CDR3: CASSLLVDEQFF. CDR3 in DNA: TGTGCCAGCAGCTTACTAGTGGATGAGCAGTTCTTC.

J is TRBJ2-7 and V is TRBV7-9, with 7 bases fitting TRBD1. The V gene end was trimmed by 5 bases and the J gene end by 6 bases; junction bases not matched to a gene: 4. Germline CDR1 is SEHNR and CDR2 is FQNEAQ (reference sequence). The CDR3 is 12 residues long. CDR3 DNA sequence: TGTGCCAGCAGCCGGACAGGCGCCGAGCAGTACTTC. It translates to CASSRTGAEQYF.

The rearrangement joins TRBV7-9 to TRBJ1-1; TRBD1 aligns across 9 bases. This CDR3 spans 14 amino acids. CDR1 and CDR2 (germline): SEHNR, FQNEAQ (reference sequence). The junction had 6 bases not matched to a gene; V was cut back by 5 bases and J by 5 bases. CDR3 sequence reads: CASSPGQGKTEAFF. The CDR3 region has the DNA TGTGCCAGCAGCCCCGGACAGGGGAAGACTGAAGCTTTCTTT.

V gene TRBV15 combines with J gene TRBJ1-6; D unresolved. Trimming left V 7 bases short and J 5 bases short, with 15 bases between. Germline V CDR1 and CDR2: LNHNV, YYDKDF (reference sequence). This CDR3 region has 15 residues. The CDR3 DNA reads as TGTGCCACCAAGCCTCAGCCAGGCGATAATTCACCCCTCCACTTT. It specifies CATKPQPGDNSPLHF. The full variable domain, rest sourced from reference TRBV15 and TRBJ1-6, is DAMVIQNPRYQVTQFGKPVTLSCSQTLNHNVMYWYQQKSSQAPKLLFHYYDKDFNNEADTPDNFQSRRPNTSFCFLDIRSPGLGDTAMYLCATKPQPGDNSPLHFGNGTRLTVT.

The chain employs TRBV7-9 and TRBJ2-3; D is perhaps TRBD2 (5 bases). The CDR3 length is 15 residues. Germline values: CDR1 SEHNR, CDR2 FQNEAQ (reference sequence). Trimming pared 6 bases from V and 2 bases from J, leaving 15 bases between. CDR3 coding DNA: TGTGCCAGCAGTGTGGCTCTCGACTACACAGATACGCAGTATTTT. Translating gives CASSVALDYTDTQYF.

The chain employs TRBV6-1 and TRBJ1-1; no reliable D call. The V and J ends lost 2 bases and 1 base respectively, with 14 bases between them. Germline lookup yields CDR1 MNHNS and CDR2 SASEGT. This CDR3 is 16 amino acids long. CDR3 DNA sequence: TGTGCCAGCAGTGAATCGGGTCATACAGCGAACACTGAAGCTTTCTTT. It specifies CASSESGHTANTEAFF.

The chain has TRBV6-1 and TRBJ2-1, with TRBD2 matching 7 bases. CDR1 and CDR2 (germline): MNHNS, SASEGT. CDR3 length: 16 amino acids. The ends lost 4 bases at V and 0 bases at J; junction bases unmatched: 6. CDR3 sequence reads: CASSGGGYSSYNEQFF. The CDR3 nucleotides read TGTGCCAGCAGTGGGGGGGGGTATAGCTCCTACAATGAGCAGTTCTTC.

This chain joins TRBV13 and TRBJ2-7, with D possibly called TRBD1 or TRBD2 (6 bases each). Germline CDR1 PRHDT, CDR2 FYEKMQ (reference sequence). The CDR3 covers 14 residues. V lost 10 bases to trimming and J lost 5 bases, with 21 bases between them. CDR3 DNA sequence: TGTGCCACCTCGGTCCGGGGGCGGGCGGACGAGCAGTACTTC. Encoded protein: CATSVRGRADEQYF.

The CDR3 loop reads CASSRQGPLYNSPLHF. CDR3 bases: TGTGCCAGCAGCAGACAGGGCCCCCTCTATAATTCACCCCTCCACTTT. The rearrangement links TRBV5-6 to TRBJ1-6; TRBD1 matches 7 bases. The CDR3 spans 16 residues. Germline V CDR1 and CDR2: SGHDT, YYEEEE. Trimming cost V 4 bases and J 3 bases; bases outside gene matches: 7.

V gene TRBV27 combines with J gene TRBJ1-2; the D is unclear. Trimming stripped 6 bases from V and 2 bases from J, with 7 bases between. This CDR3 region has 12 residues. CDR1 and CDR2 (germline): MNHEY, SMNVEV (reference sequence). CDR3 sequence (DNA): TGTGCCAGCAGCCAAAGGAACTATGGCTACACCTTC. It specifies CASSQRNYGYTF.

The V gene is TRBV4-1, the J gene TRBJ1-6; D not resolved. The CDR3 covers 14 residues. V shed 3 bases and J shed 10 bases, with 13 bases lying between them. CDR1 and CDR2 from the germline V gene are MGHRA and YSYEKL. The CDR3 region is CASSQYGRRSPLHF. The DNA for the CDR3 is TGCGCCAGCAGCCAGTACGGACGCCGATCACCCCTCCACTTT.

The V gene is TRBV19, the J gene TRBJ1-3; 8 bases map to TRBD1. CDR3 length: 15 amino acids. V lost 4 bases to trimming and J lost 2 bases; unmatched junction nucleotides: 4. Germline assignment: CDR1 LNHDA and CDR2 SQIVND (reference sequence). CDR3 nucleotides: TGTGCCAGTAGTACGGACAGGGTCCCTGGAAACACCATATATTTT. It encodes CASSTDRVPGNTIYF.